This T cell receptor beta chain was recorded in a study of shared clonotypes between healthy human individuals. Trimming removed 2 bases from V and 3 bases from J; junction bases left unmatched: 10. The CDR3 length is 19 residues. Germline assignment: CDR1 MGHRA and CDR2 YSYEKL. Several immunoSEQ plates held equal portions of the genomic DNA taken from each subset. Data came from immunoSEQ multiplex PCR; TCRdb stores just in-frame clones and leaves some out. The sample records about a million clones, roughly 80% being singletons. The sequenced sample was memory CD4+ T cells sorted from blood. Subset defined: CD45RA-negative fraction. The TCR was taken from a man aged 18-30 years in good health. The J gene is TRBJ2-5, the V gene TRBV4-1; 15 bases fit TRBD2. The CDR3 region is CASSQRSQGLAGGKETQYF. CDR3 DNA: TGCGCCAGCAGCCAACGCTCTCAGGGACTAGCGGGGGGTAAAGAGACCCAGTACTTC.